The T cell receptor (beta chain) under discussion was sequenced for a study of identical twins. Germline assignment: CDR1 MDHEN and CDR2 SYDVKM. The CDR3 contains 15 residues. After removal of 5 bases from V and 7 bases from J, the junction contained 13 bases not matched to a gene. Study-level points and caveats: Cross-sectional statistics, not tracking of the same donors, supported the conclusions.

One entry per CDR3 protein, called by TCRdb with MiXCR from the 5' RACE reads. Of approximately 490,000 distinct CDR3 sequences listed, about a fifth are singletons. On this clonotype: Its antigen remains unidentified.

This sample was shared with a second study, whose subject was yellow fever vaccine responses in identical twins. That work adds: Twins' vaccine T cell responses reportedly seemed partly convergent and partly personalized.

The V call is TRBV28, the J call TRBJ2-7; 8 bases match TRBD2. The receptor comes from a woman between 18 and 30 years old in good health. Sequencing was performed on CD4+ T cells sorted from blood. The CDR3 DNA sequence: TGTGCCAGCAGTACGCCGGGACTAGGCTTCGGGGAGCAGTACGTC. The encoded protein is CASSTPGLGFGEQYV.